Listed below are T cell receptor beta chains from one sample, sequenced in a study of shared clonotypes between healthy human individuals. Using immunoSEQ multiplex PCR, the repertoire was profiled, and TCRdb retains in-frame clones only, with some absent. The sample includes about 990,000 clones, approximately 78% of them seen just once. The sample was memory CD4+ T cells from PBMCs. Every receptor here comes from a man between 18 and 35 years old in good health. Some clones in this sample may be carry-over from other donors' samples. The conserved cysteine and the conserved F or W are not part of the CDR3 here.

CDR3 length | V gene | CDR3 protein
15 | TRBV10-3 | AISEAQGARSNQPQH
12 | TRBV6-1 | ASTRTGVSTEAF
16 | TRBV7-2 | ASSSPGTSGIKGYEQY
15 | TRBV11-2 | ASSLTSGRVNTGELF
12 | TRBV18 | ASSPRAEADTQY
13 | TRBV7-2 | ASSLVASGNQPQH
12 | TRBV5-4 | ASSLGIATDTQY
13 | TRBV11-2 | ASSLLVMDSAEQY
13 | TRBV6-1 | ASKRGTGLQETQY
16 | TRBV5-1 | ASSLGTWASGSTDTQY
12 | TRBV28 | ASSSILNYNEQF
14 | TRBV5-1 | ASSPGQGAGNEKLF
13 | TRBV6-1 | ASSTSRDPGGEQF
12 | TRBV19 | ASSIGSPRPTQY
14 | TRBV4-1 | ASSLTGTSGNYEQY
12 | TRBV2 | ASRQTGAALEQY
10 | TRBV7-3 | ASSFRGETQY
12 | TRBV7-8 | ASSLRLDTDTQY
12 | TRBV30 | AWSLRDWGHEQY
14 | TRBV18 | ASSPGTSGAVDTQY
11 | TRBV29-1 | SVVGDRGHGYT
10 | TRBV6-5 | ASSGYGGELF
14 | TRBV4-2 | ASSPGLAGESGELF
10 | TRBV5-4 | ASSLAGGSQH
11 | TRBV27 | ASSFRGSYGYT
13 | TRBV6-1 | ASSEGTGGYYGYT
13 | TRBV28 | ASSLGSTADYGYT
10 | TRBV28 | ASSLGGYGYT
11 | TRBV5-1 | ARPGQGSNEQF
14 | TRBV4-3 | ASSQDMERAKNIQY
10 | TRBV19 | ASSRDLGEQF
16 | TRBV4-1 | ASSQDQARGQGETGYT
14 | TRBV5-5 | ASSLAAGEGTYGYT
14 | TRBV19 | ASSNPYRDTTYEQY
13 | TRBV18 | ASSRTRQGGETQY
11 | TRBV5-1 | ASSPEGGAGYT
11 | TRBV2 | ASRDRGGYGYT
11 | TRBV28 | ASNPPEIETQY
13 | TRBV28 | ASSAQQGGKNIQY
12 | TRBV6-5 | ASSLRLTAGEQY
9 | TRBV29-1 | SVPSIHEQF
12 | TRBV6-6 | ASSPRGGSGEQF
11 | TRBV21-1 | ASSPNPRGGYT
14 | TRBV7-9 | ASSLGTRLANYGYT
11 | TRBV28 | ASSRTPVYEQY
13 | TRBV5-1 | ASTGIMSDTGELF
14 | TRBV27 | ASSSPTSGRQETQY
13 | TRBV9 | ASSETGTGEETQY
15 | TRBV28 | ASSSLTGADTTGELF
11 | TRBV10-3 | AISAQLSDGYT
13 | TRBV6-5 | ASSGQGAGDTEAF
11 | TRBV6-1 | ASSEMDNSPLH
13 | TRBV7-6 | ASSGVGGVAYEQY